This T cell receptor beta chain was profiled in a study of T cell repertoires in cytomegalovirus infection. Overall study: CMV infection together with matching HLA type was indicated by public TCR beta signatures. Study-level results: Within the response measured ex vivo, HLA-C-restricted CMV-specific TCR beta clonotypes were dominant. Cumulated frequencies of public TCR beta families served to identify carriers of CMV plus the relevant HLA.

This clonotype appeared many times. Antigen: not known. One entry per CDR3 protein, called by TCRdb with MiXCR from the reads. Here the sample spans about 260,000 distinct CDR3 sequences, roughly 10% being singletons. CDR1 and CDR2 (germline): MNHEY, SMNVEV (reference sequence). This CDR3 contains 17 residues. Trimming pared 3 bases from V and 2 bases from J, leaving 20 bases between. This rearrangement joins TRBV27 to TRBJ2-7; TRBD2 is a possible D gene (5 bases). Sequenced material: PBMCs. The sequence derives from a human donor in good health (CMV status not recorded). Some clones in this sample may be carry-over from other donors' samples. CDR3 sequence: CASSFQLGPRGPYEQYF. In nucleotides, the CDR3 is TGTGCCAGCAGTTTCCAACTAGGCCCTCGTGGTCCCTACGAGCAGTACTTC.